This passage covers 31 T cell receptor beta chains from one sample sequenced in a study of cytomegalovirus exposure and HLA in healthy donors. PCR employed 60 Vbeta and 13 Jbeta primers. Assay used: immunoSEQ multiplex PCR; TCRdb lists only in-frame clones, some missing. This repertoire comprises under 150,000 clones; its ten largest clones make up 2%. The sequenced sample was PBMCs. The origin of the receptors is a woman in her fifties or sixties in good health and CMV-seronegative.

The gene calls are TRBV28 and TRBJ2-7, with 7 bases identical to TRBD1. The germline CDR1 and CDR2 sequences are MDHEN and SYDVKM. CDR3 size: 15 residues. Trimming at V came to 10 bases and at J to 2 bases, leaving 14 bases not matched to a gene. The CDR3 nucleotides read TGTGCCACCTCACTCTTCGGGGACAGTCCCTACGAGCAGTACTTC. This encodes CATSLFGDSPYEQYF.

The rearrangement uses TRBV5-1 and TRBJ1-4, with 8 bases identical to TRBD1. V lost 4 bases and J lost 3; bases outside the gene matches: 5. This CDR3 has 15 residues. Germline V gene data show CDR1 as SGHRS and CDR2 as YFSETQ. CDR3 in amino acids: CASSPGQGPNEKLFF. CDR3 nucleotides: TGCGCCAGCAGCCCTGGACAGGGCCCTAATGAAAAACTGTTTTTT.

The rearrangement links TRBV9 to TRBJ2-5; TRBD2 matches at 12 bases. V lost 0 bases, J lost 4 bases, and 7 bases stayed unmatched. Germline values: CDR1 SGDLS, CDR2 YYNGEE. The CDR3 spans 17 residues. The CDR3 DNA is TGTGCCAGCAGCGTAGGGGCTAGCGGGGGGGCCACAGAGACCCAGTACTTC. Translating gives CASSVGASGGATETQYF.

The V gene is TRBV2, the J gene TRBJ2-7, with TRBD2 matching over 8 bases. With V trimmed by 5 bases and J by 1 base, 10 bases remained unmatched. This CDR3 is built from 16 residues. Germline CDR1 is SNHLY and CDR2 is FYNNEI. CDR3 in amino acids: CASSQPGLGTSYEQYF. For the CDR3, the DNA is TGTGCCAGCAGTCAACCGGGACTAGGGACTTCCTACGAGCAGTACTTC.

The CDR3 sequence: CASSLALTGSTDTQYF. The DNA for the CDR3 is TGCGCCAGCAGCTTGGCCCTGACAGGGAGCACAGATACGCAGTATTTT. The genes are TRBV5-1 and TRBJ2-3; TRBD1 matches at 7 bases. The CDR3 sequence is 16 residues long. V shed 0 bases, J shed 0 bases, and the junction held 4 bases outside the gene matches. CDR1 and CDR2 (germline): SGHRS, YFSETQ.

The DNA for the CDR3 is TGTGCCAGCACGGGACGGGACAGCATCACGCAGTATTTT. As protein: CASTGRDSITQYF. This chain links TRBV6-5 with TRBJ2-3; 7 positions match TRBD1. The CDR3 length is 13 residues. Germline-derived CDR1 and CDR2 are MNHEY and SVGAGI. After removal of 7 bases from V and 9 bases from J, the junction contained 10 bases not matched to a gene.

The chain combines TRBV19 with TRBJ2-3; D possibly corresponds to TRBD1 (5 bases). This CDR3 contains 13 residues. Trimming shortened V by 5 bases and J by 6 bases, and 12 bases separated the two germline ends. In germline, CDR1 is LNHDA, CDR2 SQIVND (reference sequence). The CDR3 loop reads CASSDTGSDTQYF. The CDR3 coding sequence is TGTGCCAGTAGTGATACAGGTTCCGATACGCAGTATTTT.

The CDR3 loop reads CASSELDRIYGYTF. The CDR3 DNA reads TGTGCCAGCAGTGAGCTCGACAGGATCTATGGCTACACCTTC. V gene TRBV2 combines with J gene TRBJ1-2; D may be TRBD1 (6 bases). The CDR3 sequence is 14 residues long. Per the germline V gene, CDR1 is SNHLY and CDR2 is FYNNEI. Deletions cut 3 bases from V and 4 bases from J, with 12 bases between.

The V and J genes are TRBV19 and TRBJ2-7; 14 bases are a match to TRBD2. Looked up from germline, CDR1 is LNHDA and CDR2 is SQIVND (reference sequence). V shed 5 bases and J 5 bases; nucleotides not matched to a gene: 8. This CDR3 has 16 residues. The CDR3 DNA follows: TGTGCCAGTAGTCTACTCGGACTAGCGGGAGGAAACGAGCAGTACTTC. Its translation: CASSLLGLAGGNEQYF.

The CDR3 reads CASRAEPTGGAGNQPQHF. The CDR3 DNA sequence: TGTGCCAGTAGGGCGGAACCAACAGGTGGGGCTGGCAATCAGCCCCAGCATTTT. The chain joins TRBV19 to TRBJ1-5; maybe TRBD1 (5 bases). Trimming took off 6 bases at V and 2 bases at J, with 23 bases between the two ends. This CDR3 spans 18 amino acids. Germline V gene data show CDR1 as LNHDA and CDR2 as SQIVND (reference sequence). Looking up the rest from reference TRBV19 and TRBJ1-5 gives the full variable domain: DGGITQSPKYLFRKEGQNVTLSCEQNLNHDAMYWYRQDPGQGLRLIYYSQIVNDFQKGDIAEGYSVSREKKESFPLTVTSAQKNPTAFYLCASRAEPTGGAGNQPQHFGDGTRLSIL.

Turning to this clone: Compared with germline, one end of the junction differs, possibly owing to a read error. The chain couples TRBV6-6 to TRBJ2-5; 10 bases fit TRBD1. From germline, CDR1 is MNHNY and CDR2 SVGAGI (reference sequence). The CDR3 has 15 amino acids. CDR3 coding DNA: TGTGCCAGCAGTCAAAAGACAGGGGGCCAAGGGACCCAGTACTTC. Protein product: CASSQKTGGQGTQYF.

This chain connects TRBV19 to TRBJ1-2; the D gene is possibly TRBD1 (5 bases). V was pared by 8 bases and J by 4 bases, with 14 bases between. Germline V lookup: CDR1 LNHDA, CDR2 SQIVND (reference sequence). The CDR3 extends over 13 amino acids. The DNA of the CDR3 is TGTGCCAGTCAGCGGGTTACAGGCTATGGCTACACCTTC. It translates to CASQRVTGYGYTF.

V usage is TRBV19 and J usage is TRBJ1-1; 7 positions match TRBD1. CDR3 size: 15 residues. CDR1 and CDR2 (germline): LNHDA, SQIVND (reference sequence). Unmatched junction bases numbered 10, after V lost 7 bases and J lost 2 bases. The DNA of the CDR3 is TGTGCCAGTATAGTCCAAAGGGGGCTCAACACTGAAGCTTTCTTT. Protein product: CASIVQRGLNTEAFF.

The chain employs TRBV27 and TRBJ2-7; maybe TRBD1 (5 bases). V shed 3 bases and J shed 6 bases, with 21 bases lying between them. This CDR3 has 16 residues. Germline V lookup: CDR1 MNHEY, CDR2 SMNVEV (reference sequence). The CDR3 loop is CASSFLATVDRLEQYF. For the CDR3, the DNA is TGTGCCAGCAGTTTCCTCGCGACAGTGGATCGGCTCGAGCAGTACTTC.

The chain uses TRBV2 and TRBJ1-4; 8 bases align to TRBD1. Trimming took 7 bases from V and 0 from J; bases not matched to a gene: 7. This CDR3 region has 16 residues. Looked up from germline, CDR1 is SNHLY and CDR2 is FYNNEI. The CDR3 DNA reads TGTGCCAGCACGAGGGACAGGATTGCAACTAATGAAAAACTGTTTTTT. Translation gives CASTRDRIATNEKLFF.

The chain uses TRBV7-8 and TRBJ2-3; D is ambiguous. This CDR3 region has 15 residues. The ends were cut back, 2 bases at V and 6 bases at J, with 15 bases in the middle. Germline V gives CDR1 SGHVS, CDR2 FQNEAQ. CDR3 protein: CASSLFPPLQDTQYF. CDR3 sequence (DNA): TGTGCCAGCAGCTTATTCCCGCCTTTACAGGATACGCAGTATTTT.

The gene calls are TRBV27 and TRBJ1-5, with 8 bases fitting TRBD1. The J segment lost 0 bases and the V segment lost 5 bases, leaving 9 bases of the junction unmatched. Germline assignment: CDR1 MNHEY and CDR2 SMNVEV (reference sequence). This CDR3 contains 17 residues. The CDR3 here is CASSPRDRTYSNQPQHF. CDR3 DNA: TGTGCCAGCAGTCCCCGGGACAGGACCTATAGCAATCAGCCCCAGCATTTT.

The chain recombines TRBV27 with TRBJ2-1, with D tentatively TRBD1 (5 bases). The CDR3 is made up of 16 amino acids. Germline CDR1 and CDR2: MNHEY and SMNVEV (reference sequence). V lost 1 base and J 7 bases, leaving 17 bases between the germline ends. The CDR3 DNA reads TGTGCCAGCAGTTTATACCAAGGGGCAGAAAGAAATGAGCAGTTCTTC. It specifies CASSLYQGAERNEQFF.

V and J are TRBV28 and TRBJ1-5; tentatively, D is TRBD1 (5 bases). The germline CDR1 and CDR2 sequences are MDHEN and SYDVKM. CDR3 length equals 15 residues. The V and J ends lost 3 bases and 0 bases respectively, with 9 bases between them. The CDR3 nucleotides read TGTGCCAGCAGTTTGGGGCAAATTAGCAATCAGCCCCAGCATTTT. Translating it yields CASSLGQISNQPQHF.

DNA of the CDR3: TGCGCCAGCAGCGGGGCAGGGCAAGAGACCCAGTACTTC. It codes for CASSGAGQETQYF. V usage is TRBV5-1 and J usage is TRBJ2-5; D may be TRBD1 (5 bases). Trimming pared 4 bases from V and 2 bases from J, leaving 9 bases between. The CDR3 covers 13 residues. Per the germline V gene, CDR1 is SGHRS and CDR2 is YFSETQ.

V and J are TRBV4-1 and TRBJ1-2; 12 positions match TRBD1. This CDR3 has 19 amino acids. The trim removed 3 bases at V and 0 bases at J, leaving 11 bases unmatched. Germline CDR1 is MGHRA and CDR2 is YSYEKL. As DNA, the CDR3 is TGCGCCAGCAGCCATAGATCCGGGGACAGGGGGCCGGCTAACTATGGCTACACCTTC. Its protein is CASSHRSGDRGPANYGYTF.

The rearrangement uses TRBV6-1 and TRBJ2-5; TRBD1 matches 8 bases. The germline CDR1 and CDR2 sequences are MNHNS and SASEGT. This CDR3 is built from 13 residues. Trimming at V came to 8 bases and at J to 5 bases, leaving 7 bases not matched to a gene. The DNA of the CDR3 is TGTGCCAGCGGCAGGGGGCCTGGGGAGACCCAGTACTTC. This codes for CASGRGPGETQYF.

The chain carries TRBV6-5 and TRBJ2-7; D gene ambiguous. The V gene's germline CDR1 is MNHEY and CDR2 SVGAGI. The V gene lost 2 bases and the J gene lost 1 base, with 6 bases spanning the gap. There are 13 residues in the CDR3. The CDR3 reads CASSYRSSYEQYF. DNA for the CDR3: TGTGCCAGCAGTTACCGCAGTTCCTACGAGCAGTACTTC.

This chain links TRBV5-1 with TRBJ1-1; 7 bases agree with TRBD1. This CDR3 has 14 residues. Losses at the gene ends were 7 bases for V and 2 bases for J; bases not matched to a gene: 8. Germline values: CDR1 SGHRS, CDR2 YFSETQ. This CDR3 reads CASSLWDSNTEAFF. In nucleotides, the CDR3 is TGCGCCAGCTCGCTATGGGACAGCAACACTGAAGCTTTCTTT.

This rearrangement joins TRBV6-1 to TRBJ2-7; D possibly corresponds to TRBD1 (5 bases). Germline CDR1 MNHNS, CDR2 SASEGT. V dropped 5 bases and J dropped 0 bases, with 8 bases sitting between them. CDR3 length: 13 residues. The CDR3 is CASSLTDSYEQYF. The CDR3 coding sequence is TGTGCCAGCAGTTTGACAGACTCCTACGAGCAGTACTTC.

The rearrangement links TRBV4-1 to TRBJ2-7; weak D call: TRBD2 (6 bases). Trimming cost V 5 bases and J 5 bases, with 25 bases left between them. CDR1 and CDR2 (germline): MGHRA, YSYEKL. The CDR3 has 17 amino acids. CDR3 DNA: TGCGCCAGCAGCTCTGCCGCGGGACTCACCCTTGGCCACGAGCAGTACTTC. Translating gives CASSSAAGLTLGHEQYF.

The CDR3 sequence: CASSDSGRDNQPQHF. CDR3 bases: TGTGCCAGCAGTGATTCGGGCAGGGATAATCAGCCCCAGCATTTT. The V call is TRBV6-1, the J call TRBJ1-5; D possibly corresponds to TRBD1 (5 bases). Germline-derived CDR1 and CDR2 are MNHNS and SASEGT. The CDR3 sequence is 15 residues long. Trimming removed 3 bases at V and 4 bases at J, with 13 bases between.

The chain's CDR3 is CASTVAGGSSYEQYF. CDR3 bases: TGTGCCAGCACCGTAGCGGGGGGGAGCTCCTACGAGCAGTACTTC. The chain recombines TRBV6-5 with TRBJ2-7, with 11 bases lining up with TRBD2. Germline trimming cut 7 bases from V and 0 bases from J; bases unmatched to any gene: 5. CDR3 length equals 15 residues. Germline V gives CDR1 MNHEY, CDR2 SVGAGI.

With regard to this clone: Its ends do not fully match the called genes, so a read error is possible. The rearrangement joins TRBV7-7 to TRBJ2-7; TRBD2 matches 7 bases. The CDR3 runs 13 residues. Germline lookup yields CDR1 SSHAT and CDR2 FNYEAQ (reference sequence). CDR3 DNA sequence: TGTGCTAGCAGCCGAGGACTAGCCTACGAGCAGTACTTC. It codes for CASSRGLAYEQYF.

The chain employs TRBV18 and TRBJ1-1, with TRBD1 identical over 7 bases. V trimming: 6 bases; J trimming: 5 bases; junction bases outside the gene matches: 6. Germline-derived CDR1 and CDR2 are KGHSH and LQKENI. CDR3 size: 13 residues. CDR3 loop: CASSPDRATEAFF. In DNA form, the CDR3 reads TGTGCCAGCTCGCCCGACAGGGCGACTGAAGCTTTCTTT.

The CDR3 DNA reads as TGTGCCAGTAGTGGCCCGGGTGAAAAACTGTTTTTT. This encodes CASSGPGEKLFF. V is TRBV19 and J is TRBJ1-4; D remains unclear. V was pared by 5 bases and J by 7 bases, with 8 bases between. There are 12 residues in the CDR3. Germline V CDR1 and CDR2: LNHDA, SQIVND (reference sequence).